This T cell receptor beta chain was retrieved from a study of radiotherapy plus CTLA-4 blockade in lung cancer. Across the study: Overall, 18% of patients showed an objective response, while approximately 30% attained disease control. Study findings and constraints: TCR clones from tumors expanded in blood after radiotherapy plus ipilimumab.

Focal radiation plus CTLA-4 blockade with ipilimumab was given to patients with chemo-refractory metastatic non-small-cell lung cancer. As for this clone: Its antigen is unknown.

TCRdb keeps only in-frame clones here, not all; method: immunoSEQ multiplex PCR. Of under 95,000 clones in the sample, around 81% were seen once. This clonotype was obtained from a human donor with non-small cell lung cancer whose response to radiotherapy plus ipilimumab could not be evaluated. Some clones in this sample may be carry-over from other donors' samples. The sample consisted of peripheral blood, taken from a patient treated with radiotherapy plus ipilimumab.

CDR3 amino acids: CASSYGQLSYEQYF. CDR3 nucleotide sequence: TGCGCCAGCAGTTATGGGCAGCTCTCCTACGAGCAGTACTTC. This chain links TRBV5-1 with TRBJ2-7; D is ambiguous. Trimming took 5 bases from V and 0 from J, leaving 12 bases between them. Germline V gives CDR1 SGHRS, CDR2 YFSETQ. The CDR3 sequence is 14 residues long.